The rows below give T cell receptor beta chains drawn from one sample of a study of type 1 regulatory T cells. These TCRs' antigens remain unknown. TCRdb itself ran the reads through MiXCR, one entry per CDR3 protein. This sample has roughly 6,200 distinct CDR3 sequences, with 30% to 40% found just once. Material: cultured type 1 regulatory T (Tr1) cells, either the whole culture or a sorted fraction (not recorded which). The source is a human donor in good health. Both conserved end residues are part of each CDR3. D genes are given only for firm matches. Only some rows state a clone size, as once, few, many or a class for expanded clones.

v_call	clone_size	j_call	d_call	cdr3_aa	cdr3_nt
TRBV3-1	NA	TRBJ2-1	TRBD2	CASSPTGTNYNEQFF	TGTGCCAGCAGCCCTACCGGGACTAACTACAATGAGCAGTTCTTC
TRBV21-1	NA	TRBJ2-1	NA	CASSKPPLAGGPTGQFF	TGTGCCAGCAGCAAACCCCCACTAGCGGGAGGCCCGACGGGGCAGTTCTTC
TRBV20-1	NA	TRBJ2-1	NA	CSARVSGRNNEQFF	TGCAGTGCTAGAGTTAGCGGCAGAAACAATGAGCAGTTCTTC
TRBV5-8	NA	TRBJ2-1	NA	CASSGGSGALNEQFF	TGTGCCAGCAGCGGGGGGTCGGGGGCACTCAATGAGCAGTTCTTC
TRBV2	many	TRBJ2-3	NA	CASSEGVGAGPDTQYF	TGTGCCAGCAGTGAGGGAGTTGGAGCAGGGCCAGATACGCAGTATTTT
TRBV12-3/TRBV12-4	NA	TRBJ2-2	NA	CASSLGYTGELFF	TGTGCCAGCAGTTTGGGATACACCGGGGAGCTGTTTTTT
TRBV28	medium-sized	TRBJ1-1	NA	CASSLTENTEAFF	TGTGCCAGCAGTTTAACGGAGAACACTGAAGCTTTCTTT
TRBV5-1	NA	TRBJ1-5	NA	CANSPATGFNQPQHF	TGCGCCAACAGCCCCGCAACAGGGTTCAATCAGCCCCAGCATTTT
TRBV10-3	many	TRBJ2-2	NA	CAISGQQPLNTGELFF	TGTGCCATCAGTGGGCAACAGCCCTTGAACACCGGGGAGCTGTTTTTT
TRBV2	NA	TRBJ2-5	TRBD1	CASSEVPGGETQYF	TGTGCCAGCAGTGAAGTCCCAGGGGGCGAGACCCAGTACTTC
TRBV20-1	few	TRBJ2-1	NA	CSARVLADNEQFF	TGCAGTGCTAGAGTTCTGGCAGACAATGAGCAGTTCTTC